One sample yielded the 22 T cell receptor beta chains listed below, sequenced in a study of T cell repertoires in cytomegalovirus infection. TCRdb reanalysed the reads using MiXCR and keeps one entry per CDR3 protein. The table includes hundreds of thousands of distinct CDR3 sequences, roughly 24% detected once. The material sequenced was CD8+ T cells from PBMCs. The receptors were gathered from a human donor in good health (CMV status not recorded). Some clones in this sample may be carry-over from other donors' samples.

This clonotype was observed a handful of times. The V call is TRBV20-1, the J call TRBJ2-7; D remains unclear. The CDR3 extends over 14 amino acids. V was cut by 4 bases and J by 3 bases, with 16 bases left in between. The germline V gene encodes CDR1 DFQATT and CDR2 SNEGSKA (reference sequence). The CDR3 loop is CSAIGTDPNYEQYF. The CDR3 DNA is TGCAGTGCTATTGGCACGGATCCTAACTACGAGCAGTACTTC.

This clonotype has ten or more counts. V is TRBV7-9 and J is TRBJ1-1; no clear D. Trimming shortened V by 8 bases and J by 4 bases, and 11 bases separated the two germline ends. Germline-derived CDR1 and CDR2 are SEHNR and FQNEAQ (reference sequence). The CDR3 runs 12 residues. This chain's CDR3 is CASQLGSTEAFF. The CDR3 DNA sequence: TGTGCCAGCCAACTAGGCAGCACTGAAGCTTTCTTT.

This chain joins TRBV10-3 and TRBJ1-5; TRBD1 matches at 7 bases. Germline V gene data show CDR1 as ENHRY and CDR2 as SYGVKD. CDR3 length equals 14 residues. The junction had 4 bases not matched to a gene; V was cut back by 3 bases and J by 5 bases. Here the CDR3 reads CAISEEGAYQPQHF. DNA of the CDR3: TGTGCCATCAGTGAAGAGGGGGCTTATCAGCCCCAGCATTTT.

The chain combines TRBV12-3 or TRBV12-4 with TRBJ2-3, with D tentatively TRBD2 (6 bases). The ends were cut back, 4 bases at V and 7 bases at J, with 18 bases in the middle. This CDR3 has 15 amino acids. The DNA of the CDR3 is TGTGCCAGCAGTTCGGGGGATTTAAGGGTAAATACGCAGTATTTT. Translation gives CASSSGDLRVNTQYF.

This rearrangement joins TRBV20-1 to TRBJ1-5, with D unresolved. Deletions cut 2 bases from V and 0 bases from J, with 8 bases between. The CDR3 has 14 amino acids. The germline CDR1 and CDR2 sequences are DFQATT and SNEGSKA (reference sequence). The CDR3 spells CSARLEYSNQPQHF. The DNA of the CDR3 is TGCAGTGCTAGATTGGAGTATAGCAATCAGCCCCAGCATTTT.

Only a few counts were recorded for this clonotype. V usage is TRBV12-3 or TRBV12-4 and J usage is TRBJ2-1; D is perhaps TRBD1 or TRBD2 (5 bases each). The CDR3 extends over 12 amino acids. The V and J ends lost 2 bases and 9 bases respectively, with 8 bases between them. The CDR3: CASSLMGVEQFF. In DNA, the CDR3 is TGTGCCAGCAGTTTAATGGGGGTTGAGCAGTTCTTC.

V and J are TRBV27 and TRBJ1-2; D gene ambiguous. The V end was cut by 4 bases, the J end by 5 bases, with 14 bases between. The CDR3 sequence is 14 residues long. The V gene's germline CDR1 is MNHEY and CDR2 SMNVEV (reference sequence). As DNA, the CDR3 is TGTGCCAGCAGTTCCGAGCCTTCTTCGTATGGCTACACCTTC. Its translation: CASSSEPSSYGYTF.

As for this clonotype: A much larger clone differs from this one at a single base, so this may be a read error. The rearrangement uses TRBV11-1 and TRBJ2-1; 8 bases fit TRBD2. In germline, CDR1 is SGHAT, CDR2 FQDESV (reference sequence). The CDR3 runs 18 residues. In nucleotides, the CDR3 is TGTGCCAACAGCCTTTTTGTACACCGGGGGGGGACTCCTGGTGAGCAGTTCTTC. Translation gives CANSLFVHRGGTPGEQFF.

This chain connects TRBV7-6 to TRBJ1-2; a possible D gene is TRBD1 (5 bases). In germline, CDR1 is SGHVS, CDR2 FNYEAQ. The CDR3 covers 16 residues. The V end lost 5 bases, the J end lost 5 bases, and 21 bases lay between the germline ends. CDR3 nucleotide sequence: TGTGCCAGCAGCCATGAGGCCGGGACTTCGGGATATGGCTACACCTTC. It translates to CASSHEAGTSGYGYTF.

The sample holds many counts of this clonotype. The chain uses TRBV7-9 and TRBJ2-3; possible D gene TRBD2, 5 bases. From germline, CDR1 is SEHNR and CDR2 FQNEAQ (reference sequence). This CDR3 contains 16 residues. V was clipped by 4 bases and J by 4 bases, with 18 bases between them. The CDR3 spells CASSSEHPWEPDTQYF. The DNA for the CDR3 is TGTGCCAGCAGCTCCGAACACCCTTGGGAGCCAGATACGCAGTATTTT.

This chain uses TRBV28 with TRBJ2-7, with 10 bases lining up with TRBD2. CDR1 and CDR2 from the germline V gene are MDHEN and SYDVKM. This CDR3 has 16 amino acids. The junction had 13 bases not matched to a gene; V was cut back by 6 bases and J by 5 bases. CDR3 sequence (DNA): TGTGCCAGCAGCCCCCTCCCCCGGCTAGCGGGAGACGAGCAGTACTTC. It specifies CASSPLPRLAGDEQYF.

The CDR3 sequence is CASSLAGTGTISTDTQYF. CDR3 DNA: TGTGCCAGCAGTTTAGCTGGAACAGGTACTATTAGCACAGATACGCAGTATTTT. The rearrangement links TRBV28 to TRBJ2-3, with D maybe TRBD1 (5 bases). Trimming left V 2 bases short and J 0 bases short, with 18 bases between. From germline, CDR1 is MDHEN and CDR2 SYDVKM. The CDR3 runs 18 residues. The entire variable domain, with the rest obtained from reference TRBV28 and TRBJ2-3, is as follows: DVKVTQSSRYLVKRTGEKVFLECVQDMDHENMFWYRQDPGLGLRLIYFSYDVKMKEKGDIPEGYSVSREKKERFSLILESASTNQTSMYLCASSLAGTGTISTDTQYFGPGTRLTVL.

The chain employs TRBV7-9 and TRBJ1-1; weak D call: TRBD1 (6 bases). The CDR3 sequence is 14 residues long. In germline, CDR1 is SEHNR, CDR2 FQNEAQ (reference sequence). The germline V and J ends were trimmed by 1 base and 6 bases, with 12 bases remaining between them. The CDR3 sequence: CASSLGVGASEAFF. The CDR3, as DNA: TGTGCCAGCAGCTTAGGTGTGGGGGCATCTGAAGCTTTCTTT.

The chain joins TRBV29-1 to TRBJ2-2; 9 bases fit TRBD1. After removal of 6 bases from V and 5 bases from J, the junction contained 1 base not matched to a gene. CDR1 is SQVTM, CDR2 ANQGSEA, per germline. The CDR3 has 12 residues. DNA of the CDR3: TGCAGCGTGACAGGGGGGACCGGGGAGCTGTTTTTT. Translation gives CSVTGGTGELFF.

The chain employs TRBV7-9 and TRBJ1-1; D remains ambiguous. CDR3 size: 15 residues. The germline V and J ends were trimmed by 5 bases and 5 bases, with 18 bases remaining between them. The germline CDR1 and CDR2 sequences are SEHNR and FQNEAQ (reference sequence). The CDR3 sequence: CASSPRASGVTEAFF. The CDR3 DNA sequence: TGTGCCAGCAGCCCACGGGCCAGCGGGGTGACTGAAGCTTTCTTT.

This clonotype was seen a handful of times. J is TRBJ1-5 and V is TRBV6-2 or TRBV6-3; D is possibly TRBD1 (5 bases). In germline, CDR1 is MNHEY, CDR2 SVGEGT. Trimming stripped 2 bases from V and 1 base from J, with 9 bases between. The CDR3 extends over 15 amino acids. CDR3 amino acids: CASSYLRDSNQPQHF. CDR3 in DNA: TGTGCCAGCAGTTACCTCAGGGACAGCAATCAGCCCCAGCATTTT.

V and J are TRBV7-2 and TRBJ2-3, with 11 bases lining up with TRBD2. The CDR3 is 17 amino acids. V was clipped by 3 bases and J by 0 bases; unmatched bases: 5. Germline CDR1 is SGHTA and CDR2 is FQGNSA. DNA of the CDR3: TGTGCCAGCAGCTTGGTTAGCGGGGGGGCTAGCACAGATACGCAGTATTTT. Its protein is CASSLVSGGASTDTQYF.

The genes are TRBV27 and TRBJ1-1, with D perhaps matching TRBD1 (6 bases). The CDR3 is made up of 15 amino acids. Germline-derived CDR1 and CDR2 are MNHEY and SMNVEV (reference sequence). Trimming stripped 7 bases from V and 0 bases from J, with 15 bases between. In DNA form, the CDR3 reads TGTGCCAGCATAGGTACAGGGACCCTGAACACTGAAGCTTTCTTT. Amino acid sequence: CASIGTGTLNTEAFF.

At least ten counts were recorded for this clonotype. This chain links TRBV7-6 with TRBJ2-1, with a possible D match to TRBD1 (7 bases). This CDR3 contains 16 residues. CDR1 and CDR2 from the germline V gene are SGHVS and FNYEAQ. V was cut by 0 bases and J by 3 bases, with 12 bases left in between. The CDR3 DNA sequence: TGTGCCAGCAGCTTAGCTGCAGGGGGAGGCTACAATGAGCAGTTCTTC. Translating it yields CASSLAAGGGYNEQFF.

As concerns this clonotype: A junction boundary mismatches the germline segment, possibly from a read error. This chain connects TRBV6-4 to TRBJ1-5, with D possibly matching TRBD1 (5 bases). This CDR3 has 14 residues. CDR1 is MRHNA, CDR2 SNTAGT, per germline. The DNA of the CDR3 is TGTGTCAGCAGTGACTCGGGGGATCAGCAGCCCCAGCATTTT. Its translation is CVSSDSGDQQPQHF.

This clonotype was detected ten times or more. The CDR3 DNA reads as TGTGCCAGCAGCTTAGCCATTGCAGGGGTAACAGATACGCAGTATTTT. Its protein product is CASSLAIAGVTDTQYF. The V gene is TRBV7-2, the J gene TRBJ2-3; maybe TRBD1 (6 bases). CDR1 and CDR2 (germline): SGHTA, FQGNSA. V shed 0 bases and J shed 3 bases, with 13 bases lying between them. This CDR3 has 16 residues. Looking up the rest from reference TRBV7-2 and TRBJ2-3 gives the full variable domain: GAGVSQSPSNKVTEKGKDVELRCDPISGHTALYWYRQSLGQGLEFLIYFQGNSAPDKSGLPSDRFSAERTGGSVSTLTIQRTQQEDSAVYLCASSLAIAGVTDTQYFGPGTRLTVL.

This clonotype was counted at least ten times. This rearrangement joins TRBV7-8 to TRBJ2-1, with TRBD2 identical over 9 bases. CDR1 is SGHVS, CDR2 FQNEAQ, per germline. Trimming removed 4 bases from V and 6 bases from J; junction bases left unmatched: 7. The CDR3 spans 15 residues. CDR3 sequence (DNA): TGTGCCAGCAGCTCCTCGGCGGGGGGGGTCAATGAGCAGTTCTTC. This codes for CASSSSAGGVNEQFF.